This T cell receptor (beta chain) was sequenced during a study of blood T cell repertoires in COVID-19. Across the study: Some COVID-19 samples were acute and others convalescent; all came from the United States, Italy and Spain.

Clones were read by immunoSEQ multiplex PCR, and TCRdb kept only the in-frame ones, dropping some. Among some 160,000 clones listed, around 80% were seen once. This clone has at least ten counts. This CDR3 has 13 amino acids. Trimming removed 4 bases from V and 5 bases from J, with 13 bases in between. The germline V gene encodes CDR1 SGDLS and CDR2 YYNGEE. V usage is TRBV9 and J usage is TRBJ2-7, with D possibly matching TRBD2 (5 bases). This TCR was sampled from a man between 65 and 85 years old with active or convalescent COVID-19. Specimen: peripheral blood. The CDR3 here is CASSPPGGHEQYF. The CDR3 region has the DNA TGTGCCAGCAGCCCGCCAGGAGGTCACGAGCAGTACTTC.